This is a list of T cell receptor beta chains from one sample in a study of T cell repertoires in cytomegalovirus infection. Using its own MiXCR run on the reads, TCRdb lists one record per CDR3 protein. This repertoire shows tens of thousands of distinct CDR3 sequences, roughly 32% found once; its top ten account for about 74%. These TCRs' antigens remain unknown. The sequencing sample was made of PBMCs, sequenced either directly or after in vitro stimulation (not recorded which). The origin of the receptors is a human donor in good health (CMV status not recorded). Some clones in this sample may be carry-over from other donors' samples. CDR3s include the opening cysteine and the closing phenylalanine or tryptophan. The D gene is left open where the match is weak. Clone size is not always given. Where it is, it says once, few, many or a class for expanded clones.

len	v_gene	j_gene	d_gene	abundance	CDR3aa	CDR3nt
15	TRBV5-6	TRBJ1-2	-	-	CASSLDRVPNYGYTF	TGTGCCAGCAGCTTGGACAGGGTTCCTAACTATGGCTACACCTTC
15	TRBV4-3	TRBJ2-5	TRBD1	-	CASSQEDRAGETQYF	TGCGCCAGCAGCCAAGAGGACAGGGCGGGAGAGACCCAGTACTTC
16	TRBV14	TRBJ1-3	-	-	CASSQEWRSSGNTIYF	TGTGCCAGCAGCCAAGAATGGAGAAGCTCTGGAAACACCATATATTTT
13	TRBV6-1	TRBJ2-1	-	-	CASTPSGYNEQFF	TGTGCCAGCACCCCCTCGGGTTACAATGAGCAGTTCTTC
13	TRBV6-6	TRBJ1-5	-	-	CASRSTGGEPQHF	TGTGCCAGCAGATCCACTGGGGGCGAGCCCCAGCATTTT
15	TRBV7-2	TRBJ2-1	-	few	CASSLDVFSYNEQFF	TGTGCCAGCAGCTTGGACGTCTTCTCCTACAATGAGCAGTTCTTC
12	TRBV6-1	TRBJ2-3	-	-	CASSEPADTQYF	TGTGCCAGCAGTGAACCCGCAGATACGCAGTATTTT
17	TRBV12-5	TRBJ1-4	-	few	CASGLGIRDPGREKLFF	TGTGCTAGTGGTTTGGGAATCCGGGACCCCGGTCGGGAAAAACTGTTTTTT
14	TRBV5-4	TRBJ1-2	-	few	CADTRVDLNYGYTF	TGTGCCGACACGAGGGTTGACCTTAACTATGGCTACACCTTC
13	TRBV19	TRBJ1-1	TRBD1	few	CASSDRDRSQAFF	TGTGCCAGTAGTGACCGGGACAGGAGCCAAGCTTTCTTT
16	TRBV3-1	TRBJ2-7	TRBD2	-	CASSQEGGSGAYEQYF	TGTGCCAGCAGCCAAGAGGGGGGTAGCGGGGCCTACGAGCAGTACTTC
15	TRBV5-5	TRBJ2-7	TRBD2	-	CASSLGTRGPYEQYF	TGTGCCAGCAGCTTGGGGACTAGAGGTCCCTACGAGCAGTACTTC
14	TRBV7-8	TRBJ2-5	TRBD2	-	CASSPTSGGETQYF	TGTGCCAGCAGCCCAACTAGCGGGGGAGAGACCCAGTACTTC
17	TRBV15	TRBJ1-3	-	-	CATSPRGGGSFGNTIYF	TGTGCCACCAGCCCCCGCGGCGGAGGGTCGTTTGGAAACACCATATATTTT
13	TRBV10-3	TRBJ1-1	-	-	CAISEFGYTEAFF	TGTGCCATCAGTGAGTTCGGGTACACTGAAGCTTTCTTT
16	TRBV7-8	TRBJ2-3	TRBD2	-	CASSFTSGWEGDTQYF	TGTGCCAGCAGTTTTACTAGCGGGTGGGAGGGAGATACGCAGTATTTT
14	TRBV6-5	TRBJ1-6	-	-	CASSRGSYNSPLHF	TGTGCCAGCAGCCGGGGGTCCTATAATTCACCCCTCCACTTT
13	TRBV28	TRBJ2-7	-	few	CASTHLGEAEQYF	TGTGCCAGCACCCATTTGGGGGAGGCCGAGCAGTACTTC
14	TRBV7-2	TRBJ2-5	TRBD2	few	CASSSRSGRETQYF	TGTGCCAGCAGCTCCCGTAGCGGGAGGGAGACCCAGTACTTC
15	TRBV18	TRBJ2-4	-	-	CASSPPAGRTNIQYF	TGTGCCAGCTCACCACCGGCGGGGCGGACGAACATTCAGTACTTC
12	TRBV20-1	TRBJ2-7	-	-	CSARTASYEQYF	TGCAGTGCTAGAACCGCCTCCTACGAGCAGTACTTC
15	TRBV11-2	TRBJ1-5	-	-	CASSQGQFSNQPQHF	TGTGCCAGCAGCCAAGGACAGTTTAGCAATCAGCCCCAGCATTTT
11	TRBV27	TRBJ1-6	TRBD1	-	CASSLDRQGGF	TGTGCCAGCAGTTTAGACCGACAGGGAGGCTTT
13	TRBV12-3/TRBV12-4	TRBJ2-7	TRBD2	-	CASSPPASGARYF	TGTGCCAGCAGTCCGCCGGCTAGCGGGGCAAGGTACTTC
15	TRBV7-2	TRBJ2-7	TRBD1	many	CASSLDRGQTYEQYF	TGTGCCAGCAGCTTAGACCGGGGACAGACCTACGAGCAGTACTTC
13	TRBV19	TRBJ1-5	-	-	CASRGRGDQPQHF	TGTGCCAGTAGGGGACGGGGCGATCAGCCCCAGCATTTT
11	TRBV20-1	TRBJ1-1	-	-	CSGVLNTEAFF	TGCAGTGGGGTCCTCAACACTGAAGCTTTCTTT
15	TRBV5-6	TRBJ1-4	-	-	CASSALQGTSEKLFF	TGTGCCAGCAGCGCCCTACAGGGAACGAGTGAAAAACTGTTTTTT